Given below is one T cell receptor beta chain in context. Which antigen it targets is not known. The record has no base qualities; no much larger clone is one base away. The immunoSEQ Assay was used to sequence TCRbeta CDR3 regions. After extraction, genomic DNA underwent amplification by bias-controlled multiplex PCR, followed by high-throughput sequencing. The original pipeline was this. To quantify the absolute abundance of every unique TCRbeta CDR3 region, sequences were collapsed and filtered. T cell fraction was estimated by normalization of TCRbeta template counts to usable DNA, with usable DNA being measured through amplification of reference genes present in all nucleated cells. Repertoire TCRs were annotated as SARS-CoV-2-specific by exact matching of V gene, CDR3 amino acid sequence and J gene to a known reactive TCR set. MIRA supplied the reference SARS-CoV-2 TCR set, which was filtered for enrichment in COVID-19-positive ImmuneCODE repertoires so that public or cross-reactive TCRs were removed. Using the MIRA antigens, annotated TCRs were further analysed by specific ORF or by position within an ORF. Breadth was defined as annotated unique rearrangements over total unique productive rearrangements; depth was the summed frequency of those rearrangements. Two-sided Wilcoxon rank-sum tests were used to compare TCR breadth between groups. TCRdb carries this immuneACCESS record with in-frame sequences only. Its versions omit some clonotypes, under half of them owing to an unresolved V gene in the studies checked, with the rest unexplained. V, J and clone size derive from that table, while D and trimming were established from the DNA sequence. This sample is represented by approximately 300,000 clones; approximately 80% of them were singletons. The ten largest clones capture 2% to 2.5% of the sample.

In the germline V gene, CDR1 corresponds to SGDLS and CDR2 to YYNGEE. Deletion took 4 bases off V and 3 bases off J, with a span of 19 bases between the germline ends. The CDR3 starts with the cysteine, ends with the phenylalanine, and has 16 residues. Here the CDR3 DNA is all that survives: 48 bases in frame from base 1. The source of the sample is a study of Ad26.COV2.S vaccination and SARS-CoV-2 variants (dated by TCRdb to about 2021). With regard to the full study: Vaccine-arm donors came from COV1001, a multicentre, randomized, double-blind, placebo-controlled phase I-IIa trial of Ad26.COV2.S in healthy adults. Ad26.COV2.S was administered intramuscularly at 5 x 10^10 or 1 x 10^11 viral particles, either as a single shot or as two shots given 56 days apart. TCRbeta repertoire sequencing was used to assess the specificity and breadth of SARS-CoV-2-reactive T cell receptors after Ad26.COV2.S vaccination. The TCR-sequenced set comprised around 30 samples: around 20 Ad26.COV2.S vaccine recipients, 5 placebo recipients and 8 SARS-CoV-2 convalescent individuals. Trial participants were randomized into five groups of five: low-dose or high-dose Ad26.COV2.S given once or twice, or placebo on both occasions. Throughout the experiments and outcome assessment, investigators stayed blinded to trial group allocation. General findings and caveats noted by the study authors: Spike-specific TCR breadth was higher in Ad26.COV2.S recipients than in placebo recipients (P = 0.0014). After vaccination, substantial breadth of spike-specific CD8+ and CD4+ T cell responses was reported. Comparable non-spike TCR breadth was observed between vaccine and placebo recipients, consistent with only spike being contained in the vaccine. The authors noted that the TCR breadth and depth analyses may have underestimated total T cell responses. The study lacked the statistical power to compare responses across vaccine doses or regimens.

This specimen's treatment or condition label, interpreted: 15 to 20 received Ad26.COV2.S at low or high dose, single or two shots; about 5 received placebo; per-sample allocation not given. For vaccine and placebo recipients, the sequenced repertoires came from samples collected on day 63 after the first injection. Between 29 July and 7 August 2020, Cohort 1b enrolled approximately 26 adults aged 18-55 years at one site in Boston, USA. Ad26.COV2.S was a replication-incompetent adenovirus type 26 vector expressing a prefusion-stabilized SARS-CoV-2 spike protein from the original Wuhan strain. The sample in question was peripheral blood, obtained in a trial of Ad26.COV2.S vaccine versus placebo. The chain joins TRBV9 to TRBJ1-2; TRBD1 is a weak D gene call, 5 bases matching. The receptor was derived from a person aged 18-65 years who received the Ad26.COV2.S COVID-19 vaccine or a placebo. This receptor has the CDR3 CASSLPRDRTYYGYTF. The bases read TGTGCCAGCAGCCTCCCCCGGGACCGGACTTACTATGGCTACACCTTC.